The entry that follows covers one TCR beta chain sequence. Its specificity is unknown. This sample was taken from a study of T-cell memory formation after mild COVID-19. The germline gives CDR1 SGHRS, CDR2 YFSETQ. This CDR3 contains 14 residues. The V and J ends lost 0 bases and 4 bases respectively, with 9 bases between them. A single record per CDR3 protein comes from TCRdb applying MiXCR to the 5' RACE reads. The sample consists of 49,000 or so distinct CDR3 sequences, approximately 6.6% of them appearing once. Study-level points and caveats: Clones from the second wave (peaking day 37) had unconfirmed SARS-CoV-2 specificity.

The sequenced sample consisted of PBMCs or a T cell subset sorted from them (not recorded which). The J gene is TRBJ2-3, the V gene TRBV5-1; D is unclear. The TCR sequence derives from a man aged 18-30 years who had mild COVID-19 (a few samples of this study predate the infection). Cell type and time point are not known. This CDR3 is CASSLDRRSDTQYF. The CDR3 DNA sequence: TGCGCCAGCAGCTTGGACAGACGGTCAGATACGCAGTATTTT.